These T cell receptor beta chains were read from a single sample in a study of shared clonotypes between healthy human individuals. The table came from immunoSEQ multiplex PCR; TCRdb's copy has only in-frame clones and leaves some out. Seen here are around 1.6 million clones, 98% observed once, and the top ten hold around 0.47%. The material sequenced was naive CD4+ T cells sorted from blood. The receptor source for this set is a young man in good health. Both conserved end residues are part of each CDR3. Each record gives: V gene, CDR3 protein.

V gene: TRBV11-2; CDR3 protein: CASSPTLDSETQYF
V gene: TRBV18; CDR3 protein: CASSFSSYAGGETQYF
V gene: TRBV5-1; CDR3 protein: CASSSAQTGVGGETQYF
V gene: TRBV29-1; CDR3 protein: CSVKGRGEKLFF
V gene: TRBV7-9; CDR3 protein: CASSLGGQPQHF
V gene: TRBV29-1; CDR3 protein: CSVGGRGGNTQYF
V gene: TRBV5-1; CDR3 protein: CASSLDRQETQYF
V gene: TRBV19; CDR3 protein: CAAGPLGHYGYTF
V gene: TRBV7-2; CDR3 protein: CASRPVAGGIYEQYF
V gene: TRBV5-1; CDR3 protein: CASSLDLGGGGYTF
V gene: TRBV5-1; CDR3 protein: CASSLAGTGEQETQYF
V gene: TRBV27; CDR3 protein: CASSLKWLAGGDTQYF
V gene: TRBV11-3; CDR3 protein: CASSLGGTGYDEQFF
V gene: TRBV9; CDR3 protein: CASSGTGLAEAGTGELFF